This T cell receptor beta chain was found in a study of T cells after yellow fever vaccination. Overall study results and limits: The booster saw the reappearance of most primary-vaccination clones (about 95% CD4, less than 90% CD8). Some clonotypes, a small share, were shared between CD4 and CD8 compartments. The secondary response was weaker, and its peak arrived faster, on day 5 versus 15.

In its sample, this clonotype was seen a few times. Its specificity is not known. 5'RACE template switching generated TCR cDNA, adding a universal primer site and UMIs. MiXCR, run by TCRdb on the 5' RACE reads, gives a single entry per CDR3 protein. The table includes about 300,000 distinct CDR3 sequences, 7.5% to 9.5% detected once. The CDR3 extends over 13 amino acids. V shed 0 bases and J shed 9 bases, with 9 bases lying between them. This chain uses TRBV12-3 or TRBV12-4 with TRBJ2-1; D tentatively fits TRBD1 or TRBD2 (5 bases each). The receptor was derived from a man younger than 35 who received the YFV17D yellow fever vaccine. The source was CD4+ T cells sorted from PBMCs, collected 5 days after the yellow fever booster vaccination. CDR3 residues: CASSLAGDGEQFF. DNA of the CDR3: TGTGCCAGCAGTTTAGCGGGGGACGGTGAGCAGTTCTTC.